The 27 T cell receptor beta chains given below trace back to one sample, sequenced in a study of T-cell memory formation after mild COVID-19. TCRdb re-analysed the 5' RACE reads in MiXCR, keeping a single row per CDR3 protein. The sample includes 280,000 or so distinct CDR3 sequences, less than 9.5% of them seen just once. The sample was PBMCs or a T cell subset sorted from them (not recorded which). Receptors originate from a man aged 18-30 years who had mild COVID-19 (a few samples of this study predate the infection). Cell type and time point are not known.

This clonotype was recorded a few times. CDR3 protein: CASSLTGFGANVLTF. As DNA, the CDR3 is TGTGCCAGCAGCTTAACAGGGTTTGGGGCCAACGTCCTGACTTTC. V gene TRBV4-2 combines with J gene TRBJ2-6, with a weak D call TRBD1 (6 bases). Germline V CDR1 and CDR2: LGHNA, YNFKEQ. The ends were cut back, 5 bases at V and 3 bases at J, with 11 bases in the middle. This CDR3 comprises 15 residues.

This clonotype was picked up many times. The chain is built from TRBV12-3 or TRBV12-4 and TRBJ2-7; D is tentatively TRBD1 or TRBD2 (6 bases each). V was pared by 3 bases and J by 2 bases, with 17 bases between. CDR3 length: 16 residues. Here the CDR3 reads CASSFTGASNPYEQYV. In DNA form, the CDR3 reads TGTGCCAGCAGTTTCACGGGGGCCAGCAACCCCTACGAGCAGTACGTC.

This clonotype came up many times. The rearrangement uses TRBV4-1 and TRBJ2-1; possible D gene TRBD2, 7 bases. The CDR3 has 17 amino acids. V was shortened by 0 bases and J by 0 bases, with 12 bases between the two germline ends. Germline V gives CDR1 MGHRA, CDR2 YSYEKL. The CDR3 here is CASSQDGGGLSYNEQFF. The CDR3 DNA is TGCGCCAGCAGCCAAGATGGCGGGGGCCTCTCCTACAATGAGCAGTTCTTC.

This clonotype came up a few times. The chain combines TRBV6-2 or TRBV6-3 with TRBJ2-1; 10 positions match TRBD2. This CDR3 is built from 15 residues. V gave up 10 bases and J gave up 0 bases; unmatched junction bases: 6. The germline CDR1 and CDR2 sequences are MNHEY and SVGEGT. CDR3: CATLPSGSSYNEQFF. DNA of the CDR3: TGTGCCACCCTCCCTAGCGGGAGCTCCTACAATGAGCAGTTCTTC.

Note on this clonotype: Here the CDR3 omits its conserved ending phenylalanine or tryptophan, so a read error is the likely source. The limits of the CDR3 on the DNA are not certain, so only TCRdb's listed CDR3 is given. This rearrangement joins TRBV27 to TRBJ1-2; the table assigns TRBD1, which was not confirmed against the DNA. The CDR3 spans 10 residues, counting both ends. Germline V gene lookup returns CDR1 MNHEY and CDR2 SMNVEV (reference sequence). CDR3 loop: CASSYLHFSG.

This clonotype was counted between two and nine times. The chain combines TRBV5-1 with TRBJ2-2, with 10 positions matching TRBD2. The germline CDR1 and CDR2 sequences are SGHRS and YFSETQ. This CDR3 spans 18 amino acids. The V segment lost 1 base and the J segment 0 bases; nucleotides outside the gene matches: 6. The CDR3 DNA reads as TGCGCCAGCAGCTTGCAGCTAGCGGGGGCAGCGAACACCGGGGAGCTGTTTTTT. It yields the protein CASSLQLAGAANTGELFF.

This clonotype was detected only a few times. The V call is TRBV20-1, the J call TRBJ2-7; D is perhaps TRBD1 (6 bases). The V gene lost 6 bases and the J gene lost 3 bases, with 24 bases spanning the gap. This CDR3 comprises 16 residues. Looked up from germline, CDR1 is DFQATT and CDR2 is SNEGSKA (reference sequence). The CDR3 spells CSARERQQGSCYEQYV. As DNA, the CDR3 is TGCAGTGCCCGGGAACGGCAACAGGGCTCTTGCTACGAGCAGTACGTC.

The genes are TRBV7-9 and TRBJ2-5; D gene unclear. Germline CDR1 is SEHNR and CDR2 is FQNEAQ (reference sequence). The length of the CDR3 is 13 residues. V was pared by 4 bases and J by 4 bases, with 10 bases between. CDR3 in amino acids: CASSSRALETQYF. The CDR3 coding sequence is TGTGCCAGCAGCTCCCGGGCCTTAGAGACCCAGTACTTC.

The rearrangement uses TRBV5-1 and TRBJ2-5; 8 positions match TRBD1. V shed 4 bases and J 4 bases; nucleotides not matched to a gene: 3. Germline V CDR1 and CDR2: SGHRS, YFSETQ. The CDR3 extends over 13 amino acids. This CDR3 is CASSRDRSETQYF. DNA of the CDR3: TGCGCCAGCAGCAGGGACAGGTCAGAGACCCAGTACTTC.

This chain links TRBV11-2 with TRBJ1-4; no definite D call. The CDR3 consists of 12 residues. Per the germline V gene, CDR1 is SGHAT and CDR2 is FQNNGV. V dropped 4 bases and J dropped 7 bases, with 7 bases sitting between them. The CDR3 bases are TGTGCCAGCAGCTACCCGGGTGAAAAACTGTTTTTT. This sequence encodes CASSYPGEKLFF.

The gene calls are TRBV28 and TRBJ1-5; D is ambiguous. In germline, CDR1 is MDHEN, CDR2 SYDVKM. The CDR3 consists of 12 residues. Trimming left V 3 bases short and J 7 bases short, with 7 bases between. CDR3 in amino acids: CASSFGGQPQHF. CDR3 sequence (DNA): TGTGCCAGCAGTTTCGGAGGCCAGCCCCAGCATTTT. The whole variable domain, remainder taken from reference TRBV28 and TRBJ1-5, is DVKVTQSSRYLVKRTGEKVFLECVQDMDHENMFWYRQDPGLGLRLIYFSYDVKMKEKGDIPEGYSVSREKKERFSLILESASTNQTSMYLCASSFGGQPQHFGDGTRLSIL.

The V call is TRBV6-1, the J call TRBJ2-2; perhaps TRBD2 as D (7 bases). The V end was cut by 6 bases, the J end by 1 base, with 12 bases between. The CDR3 is made up of 15 amino acids. The germline CDR1 and CDR2 sequences are MNHNS and SASEGT. DNA for the CDR3: TGTGCCAGCAGGGGGGGGGCTTTGAACACCGGGGAGCTGTTTTTT. It translates to CASRGGALNTGELFF.

This clonotype was detected a few times. V gene TRBV12-3 or TRBV12-4 combines with J gene TRBJ2-7; 9 bases map to TRBD1. The CDR3 has 14 amino acids. J was trimmed by 4 bases and V by 5 bases; bases with no gene match: 6. CDR3 sequence (DNA): TGTGCCAGCAGTCCGGGACAGGGAAGGTACGAGCAGTACGTC. It encodes CASSPGQGRYEQYV.

Only a few counts were recorded for this clonotype. The V call is TRBV12-3 or TRBV12-4, the J call TRBJ2-7; no clear D gene. This CDR3 is built from 12 residues. Trimming pared 2 bases from V and 5 bases from J, leaving 7 bases between. The CDR3 DNA reads as TGTGCCAGCAGTTTATGGGGAAACGAGCAGTACTTC. Amino acid sequence: CASSLWGNEQYF.

The table lists this clonotype with a few counts. This chain joins TRBV7-2 and TRBJ2-5; 7 bases map to TRBD2. Germline loops: CDR1 SGHTA, CDR2 FQGNSA. The CDR3 is 15 residues long. Losses at the gene ends were 1 base for V and 5 bases for J; bases not matched to a gene: 7. The CDR3 DNA is TGTGCCAGCAGCTTAGTACTAGGGAGGGAGGAGACCCAGTACTTC. Its translation is CASSLVLGREETQYF. The full variable domain, rest sourced from reference TRBV7-2 and TRBJ2-5, is GAGVSQSPSNKVTEKGKDVELRCDPISGHTALYWYRQSLGQGLEFLIYFQGNSAPDKSGLPSDRFSAERTGGSVSTLTIQRTQQEDSAVYLCASSLVLGREETQYFGPGTRLLVL.

At least ten counts were recorded for this clonotype. This chain links TRBV11-2 with TRBJ2-3; TRBD1 agrees at 7 bases. The CDR3 is 13 residues long. Germline-derived CDR1 and CDR2 are SGHAT and FQNNGV. V dropped 4 bases and J dropped 4; count of bases not matched to a gene: 2. The CDR3 DNA sequence: TGTGCCAGCAGCTCGGACAGGTCAGATACGCAGTATTTT. It specifies CASSSDRSDTQYF.

In DNA form, the CDR3 reads TGTGCCAGCAGCTACGACCATCGACTAGCGGATACTCAAGAGACCCAGTACTTC. Translation gives CASSYDHRLADTQETQYF. J is TRBJ2-5 and V is TRBV11-3; 9 nucleotides align to TRBD2. CDR3 length: 18 residues. Germline CDR1 SGHNT, CDR2 YENEEA. The junction had 14 bases not matched to a gene; V was cut back by 4 bases and J by 2 bases.

There are a few counts of this clonotype. This sequence joins TRBV7-9 and TRBJ1-6; D not certain. Germline V lookup: CDR1 SEHNR, CDR2 FQNEAQ (reference sequence). The CDR3 is 14 amino acids. Trimming pared 1 base from V and 7 bases from J, leaving 8 bases between. DNA for the CDR3: TGTGCCAGCAGCTTAGACTCCCGAAATTCACCCCTCCACTTT. Encoded protein: CASSLDSRNSPLHF.

The chain is built from TRBV4-1 and TRBJ1-2; D unresolved. V was cut by 1 base and J by 6 bases, with 9 bases left in between. This CDR3 is built from 13 residues. CDR1 is MGHRA and CDR2 is YSYEKL in the germline V gene. CDR3: CASSQGLGNGYTF. The CDR3 nucleotides are TGCGCCAGCAGCCAAGGATTGGGGAATGGCTACACCTTC.

This clonotype was seen ten or more times. The rearrangement uses TRBV7-2 and TRBJ1-6; D is perhaps TRBD1 (6 bases). Germline CDR1 and CDR2: SGHTA and FQGNSA. The CDR3 covers 17 residues. V was cut by 5 bases and J by 10 bases, with 24 bases left in between. The CDR3 nucleotides read TGTGCCAGCAGCCATACACCCAGGGGCTACGGGTACTCACCCCTCCACTTT. Protein sequence: CASSHTPRGYGYSPLHF.

The sample holds a few counts of this clonotype. Sequence at one end of the junction differs from germline and may be a read error. This chain uses TRBV27 with TRBJ1-1, with D tentatively TRBD1 (6 bases). This CDR3 has 13 amino acids. Germline V CDR1 and CDR2: MNHEY, SMNVEV (reference sequence). The chain's CDR3 is CVSSLGRGTEAFF. The CDR3 region has the DNA TGTGTCAGCAGTTTAGGGAGGGGGACTGAAGCTTTCTTT.

The chain couples TRBV20-1 to TRBJ2-4; 9 bases fit TRBD1. Unmatched junction bases numbered 18, after V lost 3 bases and J lost 6 bases. In germline, CDR1 is DFQATT, CDR2 SNEGSKA (reference sequence). The CDR3 has 18 residues. CDR3 in DNA: TGCAGTGCTAGTCGGCCCGACAGGGGGTGGGGCCTAAGAAACATTCAGTACTTC. The encoded protein is CSASRPDRGWGLRNIQYF.

The chain recombines TRBV28 with TRBJ1-1; D ambiguous. Germline V gene data show CDR1 as MDHEN and CDR2 as SYDVKM. The CDR3 sequence is 13 residues long. The V end lost 4 bases, the J end lost 8 bases, and 14 bases lay between the germline ends. The CDR3 DNA sequence: TGTGCCAGCAGTTCCATTACCCCTCGAGAAGCTTTCTTT. Residues: CASSSITPREAFF.

This rearrangement joins TRBV28 to TRBJ2-6, with 12 positions matching TRBD1. CDR3 length: 21 amino acids. V lost 8 bases and J lost 3; bases outside the gene matches: 20. The V gene's germline CDR1 is MDHEN and CDR2 SYDVKM. As DNA, the CDR3 is TGTGCCAGCCTTACCTCGATTTTCCCCGGGACAGGGGGCAATGGGGCCAACGTCCTGACTTTC. Protein: CASLTSIFPGTGGNGANVLTF.

The chain recombines TRBV3-2 with TRBJ1-6; the listed D gene, TRBD1, was not tested against the DNA. TRBV3-2 is a listed pseudogene. The CDR3 has 21 residues. CDR3 bases: TGTGCCAGCAGCCAAGATCTGAGACCGGGACAGGGCGTAAGATATAATTCACCCCTCCACTTT. As protein: CASSQDLRPGQGVRYNSPLHF.

This clonotype was picked up many times. The chain couples TRBV7-9 to TRBJ2-3, with D hard to call. This CDR3 is built from 11 residues. CDR1 and CDR2 (germline): SEHNR, FQNEAQ (reference sequence). V was trimmed by 3 bases and J by 4 bases, leaving 2 bases between them. The CDR3 nucleotides read TGTGCCAGCAGCTTTCCAGATACGCAGTATTTT. This codes for CASSFPDTQYF.

A few counts support this clonotype. The chain links TRBV9 to TRBJ1-2, with D possibly matching TRBD1 (5 bases). The CDR3 runs 14 residues. V lost 3 bases to trimming and J lost 6 bases, with 15 bases between them. Germline CDR1 reads SGDLS; CDR2 reads YYNGEE. The CDR3 is CASSAQGMVHGYTF. CDR3 bases: TGTGCCAGCAGCGCGCAGGGCATGGTTCATGGCTACACCTTC. Full variable domain (remainder filled in from reference TRBV9 and TRBJ1-2): DSGVTQTPKHLITATGQRVTLRCSPRSGDLSVYWYQQSLDQGLQFLIQYYNGEERAKGNILERFSAQQFPDLHSELNLSSLELGDSALYFCASSAQGMVHGYTFGSGTRLTVV.